These 14 T cell receptor beta chains originate from one sample sequenced in a study of cytotoxic CD8 clonotypes in ibrutinib-treated CLL (dated by TCRdb to 2020 to 2023). Library preparation used the immunoSEQ multiplex PCR assay. Drawn from immuneACCESS, this table holds only the in-frame rearrangements with V and J called that TCRdb kept. Clones are partly lost; checked studies trace under half to an unresolved V gene and leave the rest unexplained. Within this sample are about 160,000 clones, with roughly four fifths of them counted one time only. Together, the top ten hold about 2.1% of the sample. The time point label of this sample denotes: 12 to 13 months on ibrutinib. Sequenced material: PBMCs, taken after 12 months of ibrutinib treatment. The receptors come from a human donor with chronic lymphocytic leukemia.

This chain joins TRBV4-3 and TRBJ1-2; D unclear. V dropped 4 bases and J dropped 7 bases, with 13 bases sitting between them. There are 13 residues in the CDR3. CDR1 is LGHNA, CDR2 YSLEER, per germline. CDR3 protein: CASSPLGWAGYTF. The CDR3 DNA reads as TGCGCCAGCAGCCCCCTGGGGTGGGCTGGCTACACCTTC.

The chain couples TRBV5-1 to TRBJ2-1; 10 bases are shared with TRBD2. The CDR3 is 16 residues long. V shed 0 bases, J shed 4 bases, and the junction held 4 bases outside the gene matches. Looked up from germline, CDR1 is SGHRS and CDR2 is YFSETQ. The CDR3 reads CASSLVGLAVYNEQFF. Written as DNA, the CDR3 is TGCGCCAGCAGCTTGGTCGGACTAGCGGTATACAATGAGCAGTTCTTC.

The table lists this clone with a few counts. This chain uses TRBV21-1 with TRBJ1-4. TRBV21-1 is deemed a pseudogene. CDR3 size: 14 residues. CDR3 nucleotides: TGTGCCAGCAGCAAGGGGGGGATCCATGAAAAACTGTTTTTT. Its translation is CASSKGGIHEKLFF.

The rearrangement joins TRBV28 to TRBJ1-5; TRBD1 might be the D (5 bases). Germline V lookup: CDR1 MDHEN, CDR2 SYDVKM. V was clipped by 7 bases and J by 6 bases, with 10 bases between them. CDR3 size: 12 residues. CDR3 DNA sequence: TGTGCCAGCACCTCGGGGGGTCAGCCCCAGCATTTT. Translating it yields CASTSGGQPQHF.

V usage is TRBV30 and J usage is TRBJ1-5; D remains ambiguous. Germline CDR1 GTSNPN, CDR2 SVGIG (reference sequence). V was trimmed by 1 base and J by 4 bases, leaving 14 bases between them. The CDR3 consists of 15 residues. The CDR3, as DNA: TGTGCCTGGAGTGATCCCCCCGGAGTGAATCAGCCCCAGCATTTT. This gives the protein CAWSDPPGVNQPQHF.

The chain combines TRBV28 with TRBJ1-3; no definite D call. V was trimmed by 8 bases and J by 0 bases, leaving 11 bases between them. This CDR3 is 14 amino acids long. Germline V gives CDR1 MDHEN, CDR2 SYDVKM. DNA of the CDR3: TGTGCCAGCGGACGGACCGTCTCTGGAAACACCATATATTTT. It specifies CASGRTVSGNTIYF.

This chain uses TRBV7-2 with TRBJ1-6; D is perhaps TRBD1 (6 bases). CDR1 is SGHTA and CDR2 is FQGNSA in the germline V gene. The V gene lost 6 bases and the J gene lost 6 bases, with 12 bases spanning the gap. This CDR3 is 14 amino acids long. The CDR3 DNA sequence: TGTGCCAGCAGACTACAGGGTCGTAATTCACCCCTCCACTTT. It yields the protein CASRLQGRNSPLHF.

The V call is TRBV9, the J call TRBJ2-1, with 7 nucleotides matching TRBD2. The V gene end was trimmed by 1 base and the J gene end by 0 bases; junction bases not matched to a gene: 7. There are 17 residues in the CDR3. CDR1 is SGDLS and CDR2 is YYNGEE in the germline V gene. CDR3 DNA: TGTGCCAGCAGCGTACAGGGAGGGTTCGGCTCCTACAATGAGCAGTTCTTC. Residues: CASSVQGGFGSYNEQFF. Combining the CDR3 with reference TRBV9 and TRBJ2-1 gives the whole variable domain DSGVTQTPKHLITATGQRVTLRCSPRSGDLSVYWYQQSLDQGLQFLIQYYNGEERAKGNILERFSAQQFPDLHSELNLSSLELGDSALYFCASSVQGGFGSYNEQFFGPGTRLTVL.

The chain is built from TRBV18 and TRBJ2-6; D gene ambiguous. The CDR3 extends over 14 amino acids. Between the trimmed V and J ends, which lost 2 bases and 4 bases, there was a span of 6 bases. Per the germline V gene, CDR1 is KGHSH and CDR2 is LQKENI. As DNA, the CDR3 is TGTGCCAGCTCACCAGTTACCGGGGCCAACGTCCTGACTTTC. Protein sequence: CASSPVTGANVLTF. Looking up the rest from reference TRBV18 and TRBJ2-6 gives the full variable domain: NAGVMQNPRHLVRRRGQEARLRCSPMKGHSHVYWYRQLPEEGLKFMVYLQKENIIDESGMPKERFSAEFPKEGPSILRIQQVVRGDSAAYFCASSPVTGANVLTFGAGSRLTVL.

The chain's CDR3 is CAWSRSGGMETQYF. CDR3 sequence (DNA): TGTGCCTGGAGCAGAAGCGGGGGGATGGAGACCCAGTACTTC. The chain recombines TRBV30 with TRBJ2-5; 9 bases align to TRBD2. This CDR3 has 14 amino acids. Germline-derived CDR1 and CDR2 are GTSNPN and SVGIG (reference sequence). V lost 3 bases to trimming and J lost 5 bases; unmatched junction nucleotides: 7.

The chain carries TRBV19 and TRBJ2-7; the match to TRBD1 covers 10 bases. The V and J ends lost 5 bases and 3 bases, in that order; junction bases with no gene match: 7. The CDR3 has 15 residues. Germline V gene sequence: CDR1 LNHDA, CDR2 SQIVND (reference sequence). CDR3 bases: TGTGCCAGTAGTCCGGGACGGGACAGGGGCTACGAGCAGTACTTC. This sequence encodes CASSPGRDRGYEQYF. The variable domain in full, completed from reference TRBV19 and TRBJ2-7, reads DGGITQSPKYLFRKEGQNVTLSCEQNLNHDAMYWYRQDPGQGLRLIYYSQIVNDFQKGDIAEGYSVSREKKESFPLTVTSAQKNPTAFYLCASSPGRDRGYEQYFGPGTRLTVT.

The gene calls are TRBV19 and TRBJ1-5; 7 bases align to TRBD1. Germline CDR1 is LNHDA and CDR2 is SQIVND (reference sequence). The ends lost 7 bases at V and 4 bases at J; junction bases unmatched: 10. The CDR3 sequence is 15 residues long. The CDR3 DNA reads TGTGCCAGTACGTCGCGACAGGGTCTAAATCAGCCCCAGCATTTT. Its protein is CASTSRQGLNQPQHF.

V and J are TRBV30 and TRBJ1-4, with D maybe TRBD1 (5 bases). CDR1 GTSNPN and CDR2 SVGIG come from the germline V gene (reference sequence). V lost 0 bases and J lost 8, with 13 bases in between. CDR3 length: 14 amino acids. The chain's CDR3 is CAWSVVTVKEKLFF. CDR3 coding DNA: TGTGCCTGGAGTGTAGTGACAGTAAAAGAAAAACTGTTTTTT.

V usage is TRBV6-1 and J usage is TRBJ1-6; D remains ambiguous. CDR1 and CDR2 (germline): MNHNS, SASEGT. Trimming left V 2 bases short and J 5 bases short, with 19 bases between. This CDR3 comprises 18 residues. The CDR3 sequence: CASSEMYNLGRNNSPLHF. The CDR3 DNA is TGTGCCAGCAGTGAAATGTATAACTTGGGCAGGAATAATTCACCCCTCCACTTT.